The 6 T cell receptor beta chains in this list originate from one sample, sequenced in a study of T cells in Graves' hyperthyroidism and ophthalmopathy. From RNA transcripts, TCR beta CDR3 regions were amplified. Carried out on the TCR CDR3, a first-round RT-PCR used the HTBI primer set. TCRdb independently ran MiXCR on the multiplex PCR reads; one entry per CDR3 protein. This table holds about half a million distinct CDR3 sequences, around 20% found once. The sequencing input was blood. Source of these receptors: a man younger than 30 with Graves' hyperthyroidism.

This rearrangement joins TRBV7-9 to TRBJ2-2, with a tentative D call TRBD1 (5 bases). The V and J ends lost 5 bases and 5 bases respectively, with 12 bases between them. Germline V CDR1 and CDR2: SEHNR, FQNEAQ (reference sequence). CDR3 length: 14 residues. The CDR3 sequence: CASSGPRVTGELFF. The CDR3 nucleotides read TGTGCCAGCAGCGGACCCAGGGTGACCGGGGAGCTGTTTTTT.

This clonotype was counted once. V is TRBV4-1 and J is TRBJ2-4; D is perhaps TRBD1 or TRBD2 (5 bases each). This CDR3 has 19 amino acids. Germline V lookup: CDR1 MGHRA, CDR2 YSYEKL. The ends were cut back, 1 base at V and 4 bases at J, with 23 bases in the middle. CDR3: CASSQADYNTGTRKNIQYF. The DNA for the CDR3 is TGCGCCAGCAGCCAAGCCGACTATAACACCGGGACCAGGAAAAACATTCAGTACTTC.

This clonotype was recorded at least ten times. This chain's CDR3 is CASSPWNGANTEAFF. The CDR3 region has the DNA TGTGCCAGCAGCCCATGGAACGGGGCGAACACTGAAGCTTTCTTT. V and J are TRBV5-8 and TRBJ1-1; D is perhaps TRBD1 (5 bases). V gave up 4 bases and J gave up 1 base, with 14 bases separating them. The CDR3 has 15 residues. Germline V lookup: CDR1 SGHTS, CDR2 YDEGEE.

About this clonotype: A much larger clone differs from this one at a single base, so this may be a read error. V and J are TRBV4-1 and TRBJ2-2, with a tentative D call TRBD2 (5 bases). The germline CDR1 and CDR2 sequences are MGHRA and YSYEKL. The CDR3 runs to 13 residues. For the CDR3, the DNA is TGCGCCAGCAGCCAAGATGCATACGGGGAGCTGCTTTTT. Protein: CASSQDAYGELLF.

CDR3 sequence reads: CASSQGGTGGSGANVLTF. In nucleotides, the CDR3 is TGCGCCAGCAGCCAAGGCGGGACAGGGGGCTCTGGGGCCAACGTCCTGACTTTC. The chain has TRBV4-1 and TRBJ2-6; TRBD1 agrees at 11 bases. V lost 1 base and J lost 0; bases outside the gene matches: 2. This CDR3 has 18 amino acids. The germline V gene encodes CDR1 MGHRA and CDR2 YSYEKL.

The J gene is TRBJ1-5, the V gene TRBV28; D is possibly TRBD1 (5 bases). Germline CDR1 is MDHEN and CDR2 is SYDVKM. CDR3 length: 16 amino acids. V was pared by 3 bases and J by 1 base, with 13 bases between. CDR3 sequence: CASSFTDSGSNQPQHF. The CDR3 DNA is TGTGCCAGCAGTTTTACCGATTCAGGGAGCAATCAGCCCCAGCATTTT.